These 10 T cell receptor beta chains came from one sample sequenced in a study of CD8+ T cells in alopecia areata (dated by TCRdb to 2016 to 2019). The method behind the library was the immunoSEQ multiplex PCR assay. To provide template for TCR sequencing, every sample had RNA extracted and reverse transcribed into cDNA. What TCRdb holds here is the immuneACCESS table cut down to in-frame rearrangements. Part of the clones is not present; checked against another copy, under half of the missing clones reflect an unresolved V gene, and the others are unexplained. The sample table contains 5,700 or so clones; only one count was recorded for just over 60% of them. Clones ranked in the top ten supply about 11% of the sample. According to the study, the label for this sample's time point signals: baseline before oral tofacitinib. Lesional scalp punch biopsies and peripheral blood were collected from alopecia areata patients.

The sample here was skin, taken at week 0. The receptor set was obtained from a human donor with alopecia areata.

The V call is TRBV12-5, the J call TRBJ2-7; D unresolved. Germline-derived CDR1 and CDR2 are LGHNT and FRNRAP. The V gene lost 3 bases and the J gene lost 5 bases, with 8 bases spanning the gap. This CDR3 spans 12 amino acids. CDR3 loop: CASGFPRNEQYF. CDR3 DNA: TGTGCTAGTGGTTTTCCTCGCAACGAGCAGTACTTC.

The rearrangement uses TRBV2 and TRBJ1-1; no firm D call. The length of the CDR3 is 14 residues. Between the trimmed V and J ends, which lost 10 bases and 4 bases, there was a span of 19 bases. The V gene's germline CDR1 is SNHLY and CDR2 FYNNEI. In DNA form, the CDR3 reads TGTGCCACCTCATCCCCGCCGTCATCCACTGAAGCTTTCTTT. This sequence encodes CATSSPPSSTEAFF.

The table lists this clone with a few counts. This chain joins TRBV7-6 and TRBJ2-5, with D hard to call. V lost 4 bases, J lost 2 bases, and 5 bases lay in between. The germline V gene encodes CDR1 SGHVS and CDR2 FNYEAQ. The CDR3 is made up of 12 amino acids. The CDR3 nucleotides read TGTGCCAGCAGCTATCGACAAGAGACCCAGTACTTC. It encodes CASSYRQETQYF. Drawing the rest from reference TRBV7-6 and TRBJ2-5, the complete variable domain is GAGVSQSPRYKVTKRGQDVALRCDPISGHVSLYWYRQALGQGPEFLTYFNYEAQQDKSGLPNDRFSAERPEGSISTLTIQRTEQRDSAMYRCASSYRQETQYFGPGTRLLVL.

This clone was picked up a small number of times. This may be a read error: a much more frequent sequence differs by one nucleotide. The sample holds other DNA sequences that translate to the same CDR3. The CDR3 nucleotides are TGTGCCAGCAGTTACTCGGGCAGGGTTAATGAGCAGTTCTTC. This encodes CASSYSGRVNEQFF. The V and J genes are TRBV6-5 and TRBJ2-1; D is possibly TRBD1 (5 bases). There are 14 residues in the CDR3. The germline CDR1 and CDR2 sequences are MNHEY and SVGAGI. V was shortened by 0 bases and J by 7 bases, with 10 bases between the two germline ends.

The chain links TRBV6-5 to TRBJ2-5; no firm D call. Trimming shortened V by 2 bases and J by 5 bases, and 15 bases separated the two germline ends. The CDR3 extends over 15 amino acids. Germline V gene data show CDR1 as MNHEY and CDR2 as SVGAGI. In DNA, the CDR3 is TGTGCCAGCAGTTACGAGTGGGGATTGTATGAGACCCAGTACTTC. Amino acid sequence: CASSYEWGLYETQYF.

As DNA, the CDR3 is TGCGCCAGCAGCCCAGGGACTAGCGGTATGTACAATGAGCAGTTCTTC. Amino acid sequence: CASSPGTSGMYNEQFF. This rearrangement joins TRBV5-1 to TRBJ2-1; 11 bases align to TRBD2. The CDR3 is 16 amino acids. Germline trimming cut 4 bases from V and 4 bases from J; bases unmatched to any gene: 7. From germline, CDR1 is SGHRS and CDR2 YFSETQ.

The gene calls are TRBV2 and TRBJ2-3, with unresolved D. This CDR3 has 13 residues. Between the trimmed V and J ends, which lost 4 bases and 2 bases, there was a span of 7 bases. Looked up from germline, CDR1 is SNHLY and CDR2 is FYNNEI. CDR3 sequence reads: CASSGDFTDTQYF. Here the CDR3 DNA reads TGTGCCAGCAGTGGCGACTTCACAGATACGCAGTATTTT. The whole variable domain, filled in from reference TRBV2 and TRBJ2-3, reads EPEVTQTPSHQVTQMGQEVILRCVPISNHLYFYWYRQILGQKVEFLVSFYNNEISEKSEIFDDQFSVERPDGSNFTLKIRSTKLEDSAMYFCASSGDFTDTQYFGPGTRLTVL.

To note about this clone: This sample also contains other DNA sequences that code for the same CDR3. This sequence joins TRBV19 and TRBJ2-7; weak D call: TRBD1 (5 bases). Deletions cut 7 bases from V and 1 base from J, with 20 bases between. The CDR3 totals 16 residues. CDR1 is LNHDA, CDR2 SQIVND, per germline (reference sequence). The CDR3 spells CASKGAAGPFSYEQYF. The CDR3 nucleotides read TGTGCCAGTAAAGGGGCGGCAGGGCCCTTTTCCTACGAGCAGTACTTC.

CDR3 sequence: CASSSLGGRALYNEQFF. DNA of the CDR3: TGTGCCAGCAGCTCCCTGGGCGGCAGGGCCCTTTACAATGAGCAGTTCTTC. The rearrangement links TRBV7-6 to TRBJ2-1; D possibly corresponds to TRBD1 (5 bases). Trimming shortened V by 4 bases and J by 4 bases, and 20 bases separated the two germline ends. CDR3 length equals 17 residues. Germline V lookup: CDR1 SGHVS, CDR2 FNYEAQ.

The V and J genes are TRBV19 and TRBJ1-5, with D unresolved. Deletions cut 8 bases from V and 4 bases from J, with 18 bases between. In germline, CDR1 is LNHDA, CDR2 SQIVND (reference sequence). The CDR3 sequence is 15 residues long. The CDR3 here is CASHQDGRSNQPQHF. CDR3 DNA: TGTGCCAGTCACCAGGACGGAAGATCGAATCAGCCCCAGCATTTT.